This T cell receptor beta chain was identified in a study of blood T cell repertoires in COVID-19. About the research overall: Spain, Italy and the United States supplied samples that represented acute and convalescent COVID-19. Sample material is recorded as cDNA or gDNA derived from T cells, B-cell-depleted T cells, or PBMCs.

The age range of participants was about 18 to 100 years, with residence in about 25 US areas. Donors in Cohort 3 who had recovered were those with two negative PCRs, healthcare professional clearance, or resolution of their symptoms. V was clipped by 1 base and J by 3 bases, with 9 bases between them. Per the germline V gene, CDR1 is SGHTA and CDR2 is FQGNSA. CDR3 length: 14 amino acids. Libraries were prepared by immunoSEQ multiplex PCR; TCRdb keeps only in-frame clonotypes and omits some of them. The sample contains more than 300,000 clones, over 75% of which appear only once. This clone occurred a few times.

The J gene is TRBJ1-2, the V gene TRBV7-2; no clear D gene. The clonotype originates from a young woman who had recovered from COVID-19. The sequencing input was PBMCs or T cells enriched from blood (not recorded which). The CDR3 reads CASSLDGGYYGYTF. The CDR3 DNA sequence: TGTGCCAGCAGCTTAGACGGAGGGTACTATGGCTACACCTTC.